The 27 T cell receptor beta chains below were found in one sample sequenced in a study of T cell repertoires in cytomegalovirus infection (dated by TCRdb to between 2018 and 2021). No cognate antigen is known for these TCRs. According to the study, the label for this sample's treatment or condition signals: in vitro stimulation with specific CMV peptide epitopes to enrich CMV-specific T cells. Sequenced using an Illumina HiSeq 1500. Using fastp trimming at Q25 and MiXCR clonotype assembly, TCRdb reanalyzed the public sequencing data and kept in-frame beta chains. Rows merge per CDR3 protein into single entries with the most common DNA and genes. A total of about 900,000 distinct CDR3 sequences appear in this sample, approximately 30% of them only once. The leading ten clones occupy over 10% of the sample. The specimen was cultured CD8+ T cells from PBMCs, collected from culture after CMV antigen stimulation. These receptors came from a human donor in good health (CMV status not recorded). Some clones in this sample may be carry-over from other donors' samples.

V and J are TRBV4-1 and TRBJ2-7; possibly TRBD1 or TRBD2 for D (5 bases each). Germline V gene sequence: CDR1 MGHRA, CDR2 YSYEKL. Trimming pared 1 base from V and 3 bases from J, leaving 16 bases between. The CDR3 runs 16 residues. CDR3 residues: CASSQVHRGAGYEQYF. In DNA form, the CDR3 reads TGCGCCAGCAGCCAAGTTCATCGAGGGGCAGGCTACGAGCAGTACTTC.

The rearrangement joins TRBV4-1 to TRBJ1-4; D call uncertain. V was trimmed by 5 bases and J by 4 bases, leaving 8 bases between them. Germline V gene sequence: CDR1 MGHRA, CDR2 YSYEKL. The CDR3 is 13 amino acids. The CDR3 nucleotides read TGCGCCAGCAGCGGGCGGGGTAATGAAAAACTGTTTTTT. Translation: CASSGRGNEKLFF.

This clonotype has a handful of counts. V is TRBV7-6 and J is TRBJ2-3, with 12 bases aligning to TRBD2. The V gene end was trimmed by 5 bases and the J gene end by 0 bases; junction bases not matched to a gene: 3. Looked up from germline, CDR1 is SGHVS and CDR2 is FNYEAQ. The CDR3 runs 16 residues. In DNA, the CDR3 is TGTGCCAGCAGCATACTAGCGGGGGGAAGCACAGATACGCAGTATTTT. Encoded protein: CASSILAGGSTDTQYF. The full variable domain, in which reference TRBV7-6 and TRBJ2-3 provide the parts outside the CDR3, is GAGVSQSPRYKVTKRGQDVALRCDPISGHVSLYWYRQALGQGPEFLTYFNYEAQQDKSGLPNDRFSAERPEGSISTLTIQRTEQRDSAMYRCASSILAGGSTDTQYFGPGTRLTVL.

This clonotype has just a few counts. This rearrangement joins TRBV4-1 to TRBJ2-5, with D uncertain. CDR1 and CDR2 (germline): MGHRA, YSYEKL. Trimming pared 3 bases from V and 5 bases from J, leaving 13 bases between. This CDR3 has 14 amino acids. This CDR3 is CASSHTGLEETQYF. DNA for the CDR3: TGCGCCAGCAGCCATACCGGTTTAGAGGAGACCCAGTACTTC.

The chain joins TRBV7-4 to TRBJ1-2, with 7 bases lining up with TRBD1. This CDR3 contains 15 residues. Germline V gives CDR1 SGHVT, CDR2 SQSDAQ. Trimming removed 3 bases from V and 6 bases from J; junction bases left unmatched: 10. The CDR3 nucleotides are TGTGCCAGCAGCTTTCGGGACAGTAAGTCGCATGGCTACACCTTC. Its translation is CASSFRDSKSHGYTF.

J is TRBJ2-1 and V is TRBV20-1; D is possibly TRBD1 (5 bases). The germline V gene encodes CDR1 DFQATT and CDR2 SNEGSKA (reference sequence). This CDR3 has 14 residues. The V and J ends lost 8 bases and 3 bases respectively, with 17 bases between them. The CDR3 here is CSPLRRESYNEQFF. The CDR3, as DNA: TGCAGTCCCCTCCGCAGGGAAAGCTACAATGAGCAGTTCTTC.

The genes are TRBV6-1 and TRBJ1-4; D is perhaps TRBD1 (6 bases). With 6 bases removed from V and 12 bases from J, the gap between germline ends came to 20 bases. Looked up from germline, CDR1 is MNHNS and CDR2 is SASEGT. The CDR3 runs to 14 residues. In DNA form, the CDR3 reads TGTGCCAGCAGGGATTTATCAGGGGCCGGGGAACTGTTTTTT. Protein sequence: CASRDLSGAGELFF.

The chain uses TRBV2 and TRBJ1-1; D perhaps matches TRBD1 (6 bases). This CDR3 has 12 amino acids. V lost 10 bases, J lost 3 bases, and 12 bases lay in between. The germline CDR1 and CDR2 sequences are SNHLY and FYNNEI. The CDR3 loop reads CATLRGDTEAFF. The CDR3 nucleotides read TGTGCCACTCTCAGGGGTGACACTGAAGCTTTCTTT.

This clonotype has ten or more counts. The V gene is TRBV7-2, the J gene TRBJ1-2; no firm D call. Trimming left V 1 base short and J 3 bases short, with 12 bases between. The CDR3 consists of 15 residues. CDR1 and CDR2 (germline): SGHTA, FQGNSA. The CDR3 nucleotides are TGTGCCAGCAGCTTAGTCGGTCGAATCGACTATGGCTACACCTTC. Translating it yields CASSLVGRIDYGYTF.

This clonotype was counted between two and nine times. The chain recombines TRBV7-9 with TRBJ2-7; D might be TRBD1 (6 bases). Trimming removed 5 bases from V and 0 bases from J, with 11 bases in between. Germline V CDR1 and CDR2: SEHNR, FQNEAQ (reference sequence). The CDR3 length is 14 residues. The CDR3 loop is CASSPLDSSYEQYF. DNA of the CDR3: TGTGCCAGCAGCCCATTGGACAGCTCCTACGAGCAGTACTTC.

This sequence joins TRBV20-1 and TRBJ2-2; weak D call: TRBD2 (6 bases). Trimming removed 0 bases at V and 6 bases at J, with 11 bases between. This CDR3 region has 14 residues. Germline loops: CDR1 DFQATT, CDR2 SNEGSKA (reference sequence). Here the CDR3 reads CSARDFGGSGELFF. The CDR3 DNA reads as TGCAGTGCTAGAGATTTTGGGGGGTCCGGGGAGCTGTTTTTT.

The chain links TRBV20-1 to TRBJ1-2; 10 bases line up with TRBD1. V shed 5 bases and J 3 bases; nucleotides not matched to a gene: 9. This CDR3 is 15 amino acids long. Germline CDR1 and CDR2: DFQATT and SNEGSKA (reference sequence). The CDR3 protein is CSAPGTGATYYGYTF. CDR3 in DNA: TGCAGTGCTCCCGGGACAGGGGCGACTTACTATGGCTACACCTTC.

About this clonotype: The junction does not match germline at one end; this may be a read error. This chain connects TRBV24-1 to TRBJ2-2; no definite D call. The germline V gene has CDR1 KGHDR and CDR2 SFDVKD. There are 11 residues in the CDR3. This CDR3 reads CVTENTGELFF. CDR3 nucleotide sequence: TGTGTCACCGAGAACACCGGGGAGCTGTTTTTT.

V usage is TRBV28 and J usage is TRBJ1-1; no clear D gene. Per germline, CDR1 MDHEN and CDR2 SYDVKM. Trimming left V 7 bases short and J 9 bases short, with 24 bases between. CDR3 length: 15 residues. CDR3 sequence (DNA): TGTGCCAGCACCCTGACAACCCTTGGACCAAAGAAAGCTTTCTTT. Protein sequence: CASTLTTLGPKKAFF.

The chain has TRBV6-6 and TRBJ1-2; D unresolved. V lost 6 bases and J 8 bases, leaving 13 bases between the germline ends. The CDR3 loop spans 12 amino acids. Germline V gives CDR1 MNHNY, CDR2 SVGAGI (reference sequence). CDR3 nucleotides: TGTGCCAGCAGGGCGTCATCGGGGGGCTACACCTTC. Translated, it gives CASRASSGGYTF.

The J gene is TRBJ2-7, the V gene TRBV6-1; 10 bases line up with TRBD2. There are 14 residues in the CDR3. V lost 0 bases and J lost 6; bases outside the gene matches: 2. Germline V gene data show CDR1 as MNHNS and CDR2 as SASEGT. CDR3 protein: CASSEAPSGSEQYF. DNA of the CDR3: TGTGCCAGCAGTGAAGCCCCTAGCGGGAGCGAGCAGTACTTC.

This clonotype was observed a few times. This chain uses TRBV4-2 with TRBJ1-3; D ambiguous. Looked up from germline, CDR1 is LGHNA and CDR2 is YNFKEQ. The CDR3 is 15 amino acids. The ends were cut back, 0 bases at V and 3 bases at J, with 9 bases in the middle. CDR3 nucleotide sequence: TGTGCCAGCAGCCAAGAAGGAGGGCTTGGAAACACCATATATTTT. Amino acid sequence: CASSQEGGLGNTIYF.

The sample holds many counts of this clonotype. The chain employs TRBV7-6 and TRBJ2-1; D not resolved. Germline values: CDR1 SGHVS, CDR2 FNYEAQ. The CDR3 loop spans 12 amino acids. V gave up 4 bases and J gave up 6 bases, with 7 bases separating them. CDR3 protein: CASSSGINEQFF. CDR3 nucleotides: TGTGCCAGCAGCTCGGGTATCAATGAGCAGTTCTTC.

This clonotype occurred a few times. V is TRBV6-1 and J is TRBJ1-5, with a weak D call TRBD1 (5 bases). Looked up from germline, CDR1 is MNHNS and CDR2 is SASEGT. V was cut by 2 bases and J by 2 bases, with 13 bases left in between. This CDR3 region has 16 residues. The CDR3, as DNA: TGTGCCAGCAGTGAATGGGGTCAGGGAGGCAATCAGCCCCAGCATTTT. It codes for CASSEWGQGGNQPQHF.

This clonotype was seen a handful of times. The CDR3 loop reads CASRGDAWAAEAFF. CDR3 DNA: TGTGCCAGTAGGGGGGACGCTTGGGCGGCTGAAGCTTTCTTT. The rearrangement joins TRBV19 to TRBJ1-1; tentative D call: TRBD1 (5 bases). Germline CDR1 and CDR2: LNHDA and SQIVND (reference sequence). The ends were cut back, 6 bases at V and 6 bases at J, with 17 bases in the middle. This CDR3 region has 14 residues.

This clonotype was counted a few times. The chain is built from TRBV2 and TRBJ2-1, with 9 bases that match TRBD2. Trimming cost V 6 bases and J 4 bases; bases outside gene matches: 10. This CDR3 has 16 amino acids. The germline V gene has CDR1 SNHLY and CDR2 FYNNEI. CDR3 nucleotide sequence: TGTGCCAGCAGGCCCACTAGCGGGCGAGGGTACAATGAGCAGTTCTTC. Translated, it gives CASRPTSGRGYNEQFF.

The rearrangement joins TRBV5-1 to TRBJ2-1; D gene ambiguous. The V gene's germline CDR1 is SGHRS and CDR2 YFSETQ. This CDR3 spans 15 amino acids. V was shortened by 3 bases and J by 3 bases, with 13 bases between the two germline ends. This CDR3 is CASSYPNGVYNEQFF. The CDR3 DNA sequence: TGCGCCAGCAGCTACCCCAACGGAGTCTACAATGAGCAGTTCTTC.

The chain uses TRBV27 and TRBJ2-2, with D hard to call. The CDR3 extends over 15 amino acids. The ends were cut back, 3 bases at V and 0 bases at J, with 8 bases in the middle. The germline V gene has CDR1 MNHEY and CDR2 SMNVEV (reference sequence). This CDR3 is CASSLSYSNTGELFF. CDR3 nucleotide sequence: TGTGCCAGCAGTTTGTCATACTCGAACACCGGGGAGCTGTTTTTT.

This clonotype turned up a few times. The chain recombines TRBV7-9 with TRBJ2-5; D is uncertain. This CDR3 is built from 18 residues. V dropped 5 bases and J dropped 1 base, with 23 bases sitting between them. CDR1 and CDR2 (germline): SEHNR, FQNEAQ (reference sequence). CDR3: CASSPRRQRPRLQETQYF. Here the CDR3 DNA reads TGTGCCAGCAGCCCCAGACGTCAAAGACCTAGACTCCAAGAGACCCAGTACTTC. Filled out from reference TRBV7-9 and TRBJ2-5, the complete variable domain reads DTGVSQNPRHKITKRGQNVTFRCDPISEHNRLYWYRQTLGQGPEFLTYFQNEAQLEKSRLLSDRFSAERPKGSFSTLEIQRTEQGDSAMYLCASSPRRQRPRLQETQYFGPGTRLLVL.

A word on this clonotype: Possible read error: a much larger clone is one base away. This chain connects TRBV7-6 to TRBJ2-1, with D possibly being TRBD1 or TRBD2 (5 bases each). Looked up from germline, CDR1 is SGHVS and CDR2 is FNYEAQ. The CDR3 runs to 13 residues. CDR3 bases: TGTGCCAGCAGCTTATTCCGAGGGGATGAGCAGATCTTC. Amino acid sequence: CASSLFRGDEQIF.

V gene TRBV9 combines with J gene TRBJ1-4; D is perhaps TRBD1 (5 bases). The CDR3 contains 13 residues. CDR1 is SGDLS, CDR2 YYNGEE, per germline. V was trimmed by 3 bases and J by 5 bases, leaving 8 bases between them. The CDR3 bases are TGTGCCAGCAGCGGGGACTCGAATGAAAAACTGTTTTTT. This gives the protein CASSGDSNEKLFF.

This clonotype was detected ten times or more. V and J are TRBV7-6 and TRBJ1-1, with D unclear. Germline assignment: CDR1 SGHVS and CDR2 FNYEAQ. The CDR3 length is 12 residues. The V end lost 5 bases, the J end lost 5 bases, and 9 bases lay between the germline ends. CDR3 loop: CASSTDRTEAFF. The DNA of the CDR3 is TGTGCCAGCAGCACGGACCGGACTGAAGCTTTCTTT.